This T cell receptor beta chain was found in a study of T-cell reconstitution after alpha-beta-depleted transplantation in children. Findings of the study overall: It was reported that alpha-beta T cells came from several hundred expanded graft clones (about two months after transplant). It was surviving recipient T cells and thymic progenitors that gave some patients high TCRbeta diversity at day 60. T-cell numbers and diversity, one year after transplant, stemmed largely from T cells that were newly produced.

Per germline, CDR1 MNHEY and CDR2 SVGEGT. The CDR3 runs to 13 residues. V was pared by 3 bases and J by 4 bases, with 8 bases between. A library of TCRbeta sequences, prepared with unique molecular identifiers, was generated. Via MiXCR, TCRdb re-called the PCR reads, giving one row per CDR3 protein. The data hold about 540,000 distinct CDR3 sequences, with 25% to 30% observed a single time. Note on this clonotype: The antigen remains undetermined.

The chain has TRBV6-2 or TRBV6-3 and TRBJ2-3, with D uncertain. Sequenced here: PBMCs, sampled before TCRalphabeta/CD19-depleted stem cell transplant. This sequence was found in a boy younger than two with Wiskott-Aldrich syndrome, due to receive a stem cell transplant. The chain's CDR3 is CASSYLSADTQYF. The CDR3 coding sequence is TGTGCCAGCAGTTATCTGAGCGCAGATACGCAGTATTTT.